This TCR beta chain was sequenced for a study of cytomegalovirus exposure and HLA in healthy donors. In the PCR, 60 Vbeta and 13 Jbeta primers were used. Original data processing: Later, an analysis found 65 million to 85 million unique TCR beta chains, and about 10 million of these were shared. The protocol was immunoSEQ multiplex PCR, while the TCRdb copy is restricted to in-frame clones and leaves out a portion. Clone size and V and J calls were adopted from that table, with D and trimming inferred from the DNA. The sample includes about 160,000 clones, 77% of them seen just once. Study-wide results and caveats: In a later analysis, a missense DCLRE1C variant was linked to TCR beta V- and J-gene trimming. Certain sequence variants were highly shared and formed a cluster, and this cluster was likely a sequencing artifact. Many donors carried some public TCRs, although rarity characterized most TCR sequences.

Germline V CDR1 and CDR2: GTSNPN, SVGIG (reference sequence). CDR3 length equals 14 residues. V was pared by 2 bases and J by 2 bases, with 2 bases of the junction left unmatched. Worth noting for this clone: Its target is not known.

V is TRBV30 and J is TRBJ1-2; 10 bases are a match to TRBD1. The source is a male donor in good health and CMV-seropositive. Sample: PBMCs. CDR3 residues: CAWSLDRGNYGYTF. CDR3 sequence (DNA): TGTGCCTGGAGTCTGGACAGGGGGAACTATGGCTACACCTTC.